These 28 T cell receptor beta chains were sequenced from one sample in a study of blood T cells in healthy people across ages. Using a J-beta primer mix together with a sample-barcoded 5' primer, a second PCR was run for about 7 to 12 cycles. Each CDR3 protein gets one entry after TCRdb re-called the 5' RACE reads with MiXCR. The repertoire consists of some 640,000 distinct CDR3 sequences, with roughly 50% occurring once and the leading ten covering 25% to 35%. The sequencing sample was made of blood. Receptors originate from a woman in her fifties or sixties in good health.

This clonotype was counted a few times. V is TRBV9 and J is TRBJ2-1, with 10 bases identical to TRBD2. J was trimmed by 6 bases and V by 4 bases; bases with no gene match: 4. In germline, CDR1 is SGDLS, CDR2 YYNGEE. The CDR3 has 14 amino acids. The CDR3 region is CASSPSGSSNEQFF. The CDR3 DNA is TGTGCCAGCAGCCCTAGCGGGAGTAGCAATGAGCAGTTCTTC. Complete variable domain (other parts from reference TRBV9 and TRBJ2-1): DSGVTQTPKHLITATGQRVTLRCSPRSGDLSVYWYQQSLDQGLQFLIQYYNGEERAKGNILERFSAQQFPDLHSELNLSSLELGDSALYFCASSPSGSSNEQFFGPGTRLTVL.

This clonotype was recorded a few times. V and J are TRBV7-2 and TRBJ2-3; 15 nucleotides line up with TRBD2. V lost 5 bases, J lost 1 base, and 4 bases stayed unmatched. This CDR3 region has 17 residues. Germline CDR1 SGHTA, CDR2 FQGNSA. CDR3 DNA: TGTGCCAGCAGCCCCCGGACTAGCGGGAGGGGCACAGATACGCAGTATTTT. It encodes CASSPRTSGRGTDTQYF.

This clonotype was recorded only once. The rearrangement joins TRBV5-1 to TRBJ2-1; a weak D match, TRBD2 (6 bases). The CDR3 covers 13 residues. The V end was cut by 4 bases, the J end by 6 bases, with 11 bases between. Germline CDR1 reads SGHRS; CDR2 reads YFSETQ. The CDR3 loop reads CASSAGGSNEQFF. Here the CDR3 DNA reads TGCGCCAGCAGCGCCGGGGGTAGCAATGAGCAGTTCTTC.

The gene calls are TRBV20-1 and TRBJ1-2; D may be TRBD1 (5 bases). V was cut by 0 bases and J by 4 bases, with 15 bases left in between. The CDR3 covers 15 residues. Germline-derived CDR1 and CDR2 are DFQATT and SNEGSKA (reference sequence). CDR3 sequence (DNA): TGCAGTGCTAGAGATCAGGGTGGCGCCATCTATGGCTACACCTTC. Translated, it gives CSARDQGGAIYGYTF.

This clonotype appeared many times. The rearrangement uses TRBV24-1 and TRBJ1-5, with D tentatively TRBD1 (5 bases). The CDR3 runs to 14 residues. V lost 4 bases to trimming and J lost 3 bases, with 9 bases between them. Germline CDR1 reads KGHDR; CDR2 reads SFDVKD. Here the CDR3 reads CATSEGGFNQPQHF. The CDR3 DNA follows: TGTGCCACCAGTGAGGGGGGTTTCAATCAGCCCCAGCATTTT.

This clonotype appeared a single time. The rearrangement links TRBV20-1 to TRBJ2-1; D is undetermined. This CDR3 spans 12 amino acids. The ends were cut back, 2 bases at V and 9 bases at J, with 11 bases in the middle. Germline V CDR1 and CDR2: DFQATT, SNEGSKA (reference sequence). CDR3 bases: TGCAGTGCTAGAATAAGCCAGGTTGAGCAGTTCTTC. Protein: CSARISQVEQFF.

The sample holds a few counts of this clonotype. The CDR3 here is CASSLGGRLRQPQHF. DNA of the CDR3: TGTGCCAGCAGCTTAGGCGGCAGGTTGCGTCAGCCCCAGCATTTT. The chain joins TRBV7-2 to TRBJ1-5; D gene uncertain. V lost 1 base and J 6 bases, leaving 13 bases between the germline ends. CDR1 and CDR2 (germline): SGHTA, FQGNSA. The CDR3 is 15 amino acids.

This chain joins TRBV20-1 and TRBJ2-5, with unresolved D. The CDR3 contains 13 residues. Per germline, CDR1 DFQATT and CDR2 SNEGSKA (reference sequence). The ends were cut back, 6 bases at V and 5 bases at J, with 16 bases in the middle. CDR3 sequence (DNA): TGCAGTGCGTATGCTAACCTAATGGAGACCCAGTACTTC. This encodes CSAYANLMETQYF.

The V gene is TRBV27, the J gene TRBJ2-5, with D tentatively TRBD2 (6 bases). The DNA end is more similar to TRBJ2-7, so the J call may be wrong. Germline values: CDR1 MNHEY, CDR2 SMNVEV (reference sequence). The length of the CDR3 is 14 residues. This chain's CDR3 is CASSRRGTSYEQYF. CDR3 sequence (DNA): TGTGCCAGCAGTAGGCGGGGAACATCCTACGAGCAGTACTTC.

V usage is TRBV20-1 and J usage is TRBJ2-7, with D tentatively TRBD1 (5 bases). V lost 6 bases, J lost 5 bases, and 17 bases lay in between. CDR3 length equals 13 residues. The germline V gene has CDR1 DFQATT and CDR2 SNEGSKA (reference sequence). CDR3 protein: CSAGPAGIHEQYF. The CDR3 region has the DNA TGCAGTGCAGGGCCGGCAGGGATTCACGAGCAGTACTTC.

The chain is built from TRBV6-5 and TRBJ2-5; 9 nucleotides match TRBD1. CDR1 is MNHEY, CDR2 SVGAGI, per germline. V lost 2 bases to trimming and J lost 6 bases; unmatched junction nucleotides: 10. The CDR3 runs to 16 residues. The CDR3 DNA follows: TGTGCCAGCAGTTACACCGGGACAGGGATTACGAAGACCCAGTACTTC. Amino acids: CASSYTGTGITKTQYF.

The genes are TRBV4-1 and TRBJ1-2; D is perhaps TRBD1 (5 bases). Per the germline V gene, CDR1 is MGHRA and CDR2 is YSYEKL. Trimming cost V 4 bases and J 4 bases, with 19 bases left between them. The CDR3 loop spans 16 amino acids. The CDR3 sequence: CASSLTGRGDTYGYTF. The CDR3 DNA reads TGCGCCAGCAGCCTTACCGGTAGGGGCGACACCTATGGCTACACCTTC.

The chain has TRBV28 and TRBJ2-3; 8 nucleotides match TRBD1. Trimming cost V 6 bases and J 6 bases; bases outside gene matches: 8. The length of the CDR3 is 14 residues. The germline gives CDR1 MDHEN, CDR2 SYDVKM. CDR3 loop: CASSDLDRVDTQYF. The CDR3 DNA is TGTGCCAGCAGCGACTTGGACAGGGTGGATACGCAGTATTTT.

The V call is TRBV30, the J call TRBJ2-7; TRBD2 might be the D (5 bases). V lost 5 bases to trimming and J lost 3 bases, with 8 bases between them. CDR3 length: 11 residues. Per germline, CDR1 GTSNPN and CDR2 SVGIG (reference sequence). In DNA, the CDR3 is TGTGCCTGGTCGGGGAACTACGAGCAGTACTTC. Translation: CAWSGNYEQYF.

V is TRBV20-1 and J is TRBJ2-1, with TRBD2 matching over 8 bases. There are 14 residues in the CDR3. Germline values: CDR1 DFQATT, CDR2 SNEGSKA (reference sequence). After removal of 6 bases from V and 4 bases from J, the junction contained 8 bases not matched to a gene. CDR3 nucleotides: TGCAGTGCAGACGGGACTAGGGAGTACAATGAGCAGTTCTTC. This codes for CSADGTREYNEQFF.

This clonotype was observed a few times. The rearrangement links TRBV20-1 to TRBJ2-1; 10 bases agree with TRBD2. V dropped 6 bases and J dropped 3; count of bases not matched to a gene: 8. Germline loops: CDR1 DFQATT, CDR2 SNEGSKA (reference sequence). The CDR3 totals 15 residues. In DNA, the CDR3 is TGCAGTGCCCCCCCCGGGACTAGCGACTACAATGAGCAGTTCTTC. It translates to CSAPPGTSDYNEQFF.

Ten or more counts support this clonotype. The V gene is TRBV29-1, the J gene TRBJ2-7; 7 bases are a match to TRBD2. The germline CDR1 and CDR2 sequences are SQVTM and ANQGSEA. The V segment lost 4 bases and the J segment 3 bases; nucleotides outside the gene matches: 9. CDR3 size: 14 residues. Written as DNA, the CDR3 is TGCAGCGTTGGGGGCGGGGGACCAAACTACGAGCAGTACTTC. Protein product: CSVGGGGPNYEQYF.

This clonotype was found a few times. J is TRBJ2-1 and V is TRBV3-1; 8 positions agree with TRBD2. This CDR3 is 14 amino acids long. In germline, CDR1 is LGHDT, CDR2 YNNKEL (reference sequence). The V gene end was trimmed by 4 bases and the J gene end by 7 bases; junction bases not matched to a gene: 6. CDR3 in amino acids: CASSLSGNLNEQFF. As DNA, the CDR3 is TGTGCCAGCAGCCTTAGCGGGAACTTAAATGAGCAGTTCTTC.

This chain links TRBV20-1 with TRBJ2-3, with a tentative D call TRBD2 (7 bases). Germline V gene sequence: CDR1 DFQATT, CDR2 SNEGSKA (reference sequence). V dropped 0 bases and J dropped 8 bases, with 12 bases sitting between them. This CDR3 spans 13 amino acids. CDR3 in amino acids: CSARDRGGGTQYF. For the CDR3, the DNA is TGCAGTGCTAGAGACCGGGGAGGGGGTACGCAGTATTTT.

This sequence joins TRBV12-3 or TRBV12-4 and TRBJ2-7; 10 nucleotides align to TRBD2. Near its end, the DNA agrees better with TRBJ2-5, so the J call may be wrong. The CDR3 sequence is 16 residues long. The CDR3 protein is CASSPLAGRAEETQYF. The CDR3 region has the DNA TGTGCCAGCAGTCCACTAGCGGGAAGGGCGGAGGAGACCCAGTACTTC.

The CDR3: CASSQDRVLAGVDEQFF. The CDR3 DNA sequence: TGTGCCAGCAGCCAAGATAGGGTCCTAGCGGGGGTCGATGAGCAGTTCTTC. The chain combines TRBV4-2 with TRBJ2-1, with TRBD2 matching over 10 bases. Trimming at V came to 0 bases and at J to 8 bases, leaving 10 bases not matched to a gene. Germline V gene sequence: CDR1 LGHNA, CDR2 YNFKEQ. This CDR3 region has 17 residues.

This clonotype was counted many times. The chain employs TRBV29-1 and TRBJ2-5, with D possibly TRBD1 on 6 matching bases. This CDR3 contains 13 residues. Germline V gene sequence: CDR1 SQVTM, CDR2 ANQGSEA. Trimming took off 7 bases at V and 4 bases at J, with 16 bases between the two ends. Here the CDR3 DNA reads TGCAGCGCCCCGTTACAGGGTTCAGAGACCCAGTACTTC. Its protein product is CSAPLQGSETQYF.

The rearrangement links TRBV12-3 or TRBV12-4 to TRBJ1-2; 7 bases are a match to TRBD1. The CDR3 is 18 residues long. The ends lost 7 bases at V and 4 bases at J; junction bases unmatched: 21. In DNA form, the CDR3 reads TGTGCCAGCAATAGGGACAGCGTTAAGCCCCCCCCGCGCTATGGCTACACCTTC. It specifies CASNRDSVKPPPRYGYTF.

The genes are TRBV10-3 and TRBJ1-5; 8 bases are a match to TRBD1. The length of the CDR3 is 15 residues. The V segment lost 4 bases and the J segment 0 bases; nucleotides outside the gene matches: 2. Germline CDR1 ENHRY, CDR2 SYGVKD. Written as DNA, the CDR3 is TGTGCCATCAGTGGGACAGGGCATAGCAATCAGCCCCAGCATTTT. Encoded protein: CAISGTGHSNQPQHF.

The rearrangement joins TRBV10-3 to TRBJ2-7; D unresolved. Trimming stripped 0 bases from V and 2 bases from J, with 5 bases between. This CDR3 has 13 residues. The V gene's germline CDR1 is ENHRY and CDR2 SYGVKD. The CDR3 protein is CAISESAPYEQYF. In DNA form, the CDR3 reads TGTGCCATCAGTGAGTCGGCACCCTACGAGCAGTACTTC.

The chain is built from TRBV7-2 and TRBJ2-1, with 7 nucleotides matching TRBD1. This CDR3 spans 16 amino acids. Germline CDR1 SGHTA, CDR2 FQGNSA. V dropped 0 bases and J dropped 3; count of bases not matched to a gene: 5. The CDR3 DNA is TGTGCCAGCAGCTTAGCAGGGGGCAATAGCTACAATGAGCAGTTCTTC. This gives the protein CASSLAGGNSYNEQFF.

Only a few counts were recorded for this clonotype. The gene calls are TRBV5-1 and TRBJ2-7; 12 nucleotides match TRBD2. The CDR3 extends over 17 amino acids. Unmatched junction bases numbered 8, after V lost 4 bases and J lost 0 bases. Germline-derived CDR1 and CDR2 are SGHRS and YFSETQ. CDR3 sequence reads: CASSPGLAGRTSYEQYF. In nucleotides, the CDR3 is TGCGCCAGCAGCCCGGGACTAGCGGGCAGAACCTCCTACGAGCAGTACTTC.

This chain joins TRBV7-3 and TRBJ2-1; no firm D call. Trimming stripped 8 bases from V and 5 bases from J, with 7 bases between. The CDR3 has 11 amino acids. Germline loops: CDR1 SGHTA, CDR2 FQGTGA. The CDR3 sequence is CASGRNNEQFF. CDR3 coding DNA: TGTGCCAGCGGGCGGAACAATGAGCAGTTCTTC.